This TCR beta chain was documented in a study of multiple sclerosis patients with progressive multifocal leukoencephalopathy. Study findings and constraints: PML-onset expanded TRB clones were detectable before and during natalizumab therapy. The findings' link to JC virus versus immunocompromise remained uncertain.

Profiled with immunoSEQ multiplex PCR; TCRdb holds only in-frame clones, not every one. The sample records 25,000 to 35,000 clones, roughly 90% being singletons. Germline CDR1 is SGHVS and CDR2 is FQNEAQ. CDR3 length equals 16 residues. After removal of 5 bases from V and 2 bases from J, the junction contained 12 bases not matched to a gene. Described time point: 6 to 7 months of natalizumab therapy. At 6 months of natalizumab came T1, and at 12 months came T2. Remarks on this clone: Antigen unknown.

The origin of this receptor is a human donor with multiple sclerosis. Sequences were derived from PBMCs, sampled from a patient treated with natalizumab. The chain is built from TRBV7-8 and TRBJ2-7; 7 bases are a match to TRBD2. The CDR3 protein is CASSLQVPSGTYEQYF. CDR3 DNA sequence: TGTGCCAGCAGCCTCCAGGTTCCTAGCGGTACCTACGAGCAGTACTTC.